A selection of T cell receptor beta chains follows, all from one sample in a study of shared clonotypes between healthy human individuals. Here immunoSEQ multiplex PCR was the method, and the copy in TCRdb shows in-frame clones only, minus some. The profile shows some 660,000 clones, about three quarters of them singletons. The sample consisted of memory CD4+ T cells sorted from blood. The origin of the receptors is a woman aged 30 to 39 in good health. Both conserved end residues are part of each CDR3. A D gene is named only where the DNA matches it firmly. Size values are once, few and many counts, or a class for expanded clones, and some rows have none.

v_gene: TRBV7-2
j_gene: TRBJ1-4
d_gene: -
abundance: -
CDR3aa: CASSQGTLQRKLFF
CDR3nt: TGTGCCAGCAGTCAAGGGACCCTACAAAGAAAACTGTTTTTT

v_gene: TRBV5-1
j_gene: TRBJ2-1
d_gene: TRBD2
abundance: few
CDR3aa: CASSGGGGGPEQFF
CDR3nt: TGCGCCAGCAGCGGTGGAGGCGGGGGGCCTGAGCAGTTCTTC

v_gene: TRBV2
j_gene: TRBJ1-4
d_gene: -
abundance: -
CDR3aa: CASISAGADNEKLFF
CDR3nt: TGTGCCAGCATCAGCGCGGGGGCAGATAATGAAAAACTGTTTTTT

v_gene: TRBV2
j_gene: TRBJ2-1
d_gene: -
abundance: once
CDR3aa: CASSEMIGGGEQFF
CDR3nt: TGTGCCAGCAGTGAAATGATTGGGGGCGGGGAGCAGTTCTTC

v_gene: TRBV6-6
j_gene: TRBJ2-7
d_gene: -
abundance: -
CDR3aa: CASSRSDEQYF
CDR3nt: TGTGCCAGCAGCCGGAGCGACGAGCAGTACTTC

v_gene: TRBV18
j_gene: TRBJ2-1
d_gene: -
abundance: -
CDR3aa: CASSLTATPLNEQFF
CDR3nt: TGTGCCAGCTCACTGACAGCGACGCCACTCAATGAGCAGTTCTTC

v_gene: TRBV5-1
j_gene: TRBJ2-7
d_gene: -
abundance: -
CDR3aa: CASSSAKISAITYEQYF
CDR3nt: TGCGCCAGCAGCTCGGCTAAAATCAGCGCTATCACCTACGAGCAGTACTTC

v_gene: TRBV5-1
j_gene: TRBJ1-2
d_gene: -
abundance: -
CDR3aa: CASSLSGDGYTF
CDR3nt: TGCGCCAGCAGCTTGTCCGGGGATGGCTACACCTTC

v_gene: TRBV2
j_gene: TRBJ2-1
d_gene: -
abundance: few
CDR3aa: CASSDALGGIEQFF
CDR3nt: TGTGCCAGCAGTGATGCCCTTGGAGGGATTGAGCAGTTCTTC

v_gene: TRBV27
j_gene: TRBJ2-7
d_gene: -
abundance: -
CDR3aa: CASGQPEPYEQYF
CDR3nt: TGTGCCAGTGGACAGCCTGAACCCTACGAGCAGTACTTC

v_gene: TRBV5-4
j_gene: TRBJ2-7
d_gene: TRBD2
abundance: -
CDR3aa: CASSFRLAGGTYEQYF
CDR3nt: TGTGCCAGCAGCTTCCGACTAGCGGGAGGTACCTACGAGCAGTACTTC

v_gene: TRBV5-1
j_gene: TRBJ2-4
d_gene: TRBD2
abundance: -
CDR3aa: CASSLTSGSGVAKNIQYF
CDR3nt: TGCGCCAGCAGCTTGACTAGCGGGAGCGGGGTAGCCAAAAACATTCAGTACTTC

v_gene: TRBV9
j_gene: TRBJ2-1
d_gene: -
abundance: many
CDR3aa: CASSPPAFWVF
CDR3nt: TGTGCCAGCAGCCCACCCGCGTTTTGGGTCTTC

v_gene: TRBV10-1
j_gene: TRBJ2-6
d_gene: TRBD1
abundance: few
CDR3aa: CASSDTGGSGANVLTF
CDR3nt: TGCGCCAGCAGTGATACAGGGGGCTCTGGGGCCAACGTCCTGACTTTC

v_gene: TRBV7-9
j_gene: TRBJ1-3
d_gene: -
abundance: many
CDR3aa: CASRPGTPGNTIYF
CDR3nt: TGTGCCAGCCGCCCAGGGACCCCTGGAAACACCATATATTTT

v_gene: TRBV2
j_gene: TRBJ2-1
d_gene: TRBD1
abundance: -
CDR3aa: CASPRDRGKDRPLVEQFF
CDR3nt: TGTGCCAGCCCCCGGGACAGGGGTAAGGACCGGCCGCTTGTGGAGCAGTTCTTC

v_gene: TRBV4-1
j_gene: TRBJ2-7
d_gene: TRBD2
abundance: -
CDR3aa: CASSQLAGASTSYEQYF
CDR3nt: TGCGCCAGCAGCCAACTAGCGGGAGCCTCCACGTCCTACGAGCAGTACTTC

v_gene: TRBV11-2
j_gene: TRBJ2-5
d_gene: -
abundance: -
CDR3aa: CASSLGTPGAETQYF
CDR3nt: TGTGCCAGCAGCTTAGGAACCCCAGGGGCAGAGACCCAGTACTTC

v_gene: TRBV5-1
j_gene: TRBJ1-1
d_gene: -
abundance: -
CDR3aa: CASSYDGSGTEAFF
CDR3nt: TGCGCCAGCAGCTACGACGGGAGTGGGACTGAAGCTTTCTTT

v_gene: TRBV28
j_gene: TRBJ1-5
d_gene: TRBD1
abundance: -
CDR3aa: CASSLGTEHNQPQHF
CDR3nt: TGTGCCAGCAGCCTAGGGACAGAACATAATCAGCCCCAGCATTTT

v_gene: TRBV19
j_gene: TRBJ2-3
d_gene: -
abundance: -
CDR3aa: CASSIRLRQSDTQYF
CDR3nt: TGTGCCAGTAGTATTAGGCTCCGGCAATCAGATACGCAGTATTTT

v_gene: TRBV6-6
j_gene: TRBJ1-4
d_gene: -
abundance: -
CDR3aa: CASRPPVTLGEKLFF
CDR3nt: TGTGCCAGCAGACCGCCGGTGACACTAGGTGAAAAACTGTTTTTT

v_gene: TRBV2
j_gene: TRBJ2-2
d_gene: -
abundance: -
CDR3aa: CARGTVNTGELFF
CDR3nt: TGTGCCAGGGGGACCGTTAACACCGGGGAGCTGTTTTTT

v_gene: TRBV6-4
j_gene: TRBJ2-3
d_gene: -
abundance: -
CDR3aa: CASSDKGGSTDTQYF
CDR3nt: TGTGCCAGCAGTGACAAGGGTGGGAGCACAGATACGCAGTATTTT

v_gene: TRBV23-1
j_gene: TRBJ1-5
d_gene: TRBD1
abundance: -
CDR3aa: CASSQSSKGAVGNQPQHF
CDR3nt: TGCGCCAGCAGTCAATCGAGCAAGGGGGCTGTTGGCAATCAGCCCCAGCATTTT

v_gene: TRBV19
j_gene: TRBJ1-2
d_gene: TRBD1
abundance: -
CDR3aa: CASSILQGAGGYTF
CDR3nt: TGTGCCAGTAGTATACTACAGGGGGCTGGTGGCTACACCTTC

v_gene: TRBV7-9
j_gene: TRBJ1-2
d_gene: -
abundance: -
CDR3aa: CASSLHMDYGYTF
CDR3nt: TGTGCCAGCAGCTTACACATGGACTATGGCTACACCTTC

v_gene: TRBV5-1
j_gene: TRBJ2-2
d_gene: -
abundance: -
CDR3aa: CASSSPSANTGELFF
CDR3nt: TGCGCCAGCAGCTCCCCGTCCGCGAACACCGGGGAGCTGTTTTTT

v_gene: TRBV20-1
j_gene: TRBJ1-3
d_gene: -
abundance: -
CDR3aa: CSVASGNTIYF
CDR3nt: TGCAGTGTGGCCTCTGGAAACACCATATATTTT

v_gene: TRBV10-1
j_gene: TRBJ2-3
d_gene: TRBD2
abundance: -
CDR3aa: CASSEWTSSPVGDTQYF
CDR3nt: TGCGCCAGCAGTGAATGGACTAGCTCTCCAGTAGGGGATACGCAGTATTTT

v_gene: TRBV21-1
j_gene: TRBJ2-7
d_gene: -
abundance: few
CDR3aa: CASSKDPPRPSAYEQYF
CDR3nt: TGTGCCAGCAGCAAGGATCCGCCCCGACCTTCAGCCTACGAGCAGTACTTC

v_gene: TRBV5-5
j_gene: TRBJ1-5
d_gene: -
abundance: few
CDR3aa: CASSLVLGGNSNQPQHF
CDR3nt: TGTGCCAGCAGCTTGGTTCTCGGGGGAAATAGCAATCAGCCCCAGCATTTT

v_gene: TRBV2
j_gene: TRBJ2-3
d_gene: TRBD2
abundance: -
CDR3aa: CARGRTSGSSTDTQYF
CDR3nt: TGTGCCAGGGGTCGGACTAGCGGCTCTAGCACAGATACGCAGTATTTT

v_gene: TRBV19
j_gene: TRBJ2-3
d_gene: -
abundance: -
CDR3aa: CASSIRPSTDTQYF
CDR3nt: TGTGCCAGTAGTATCCGACCGTCCACAGATACGCAGTATTTT

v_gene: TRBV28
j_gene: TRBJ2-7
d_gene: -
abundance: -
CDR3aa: CASNDQGGSYEQYF
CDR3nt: TGTGCCAGCAATGACCAGGGGGGCTCCTACGAGCAGTACTTC

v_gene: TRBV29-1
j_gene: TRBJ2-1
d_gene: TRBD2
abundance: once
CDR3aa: CSAPHGLAGNNEQFF
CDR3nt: TGCAGCGCCCCCCACGGCCTAGCGGGGAACAATGAGCAGTTCTTC

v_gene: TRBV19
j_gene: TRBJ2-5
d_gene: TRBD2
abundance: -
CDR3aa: CASSLNSGGQETQYF
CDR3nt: TGTGCCAGTAGTCTTAATAGCGGGGGCCAAGAGACCCAGTACTTC

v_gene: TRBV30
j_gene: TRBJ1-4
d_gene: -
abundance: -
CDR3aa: CAWSVGATNEKLFF
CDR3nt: TGTGCCTGGAGTGTAGGGGCAACTAATGAAAAACTGTTTTTT

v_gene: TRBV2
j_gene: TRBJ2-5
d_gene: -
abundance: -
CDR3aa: CASSLHRDPETQYF
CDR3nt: TGTGCCAGCAGTCTCCACAGAGACCCGGAGACCCAGTACTTC

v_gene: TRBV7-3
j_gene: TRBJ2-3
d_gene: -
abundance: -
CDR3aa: CASSSLDRSTDTQYF
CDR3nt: TGTGCCAGCAGCTCACTAGACAGGAGCACAGATACGCAGTATTTT

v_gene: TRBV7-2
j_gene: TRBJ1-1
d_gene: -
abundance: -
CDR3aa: CASSFKEARGGTEAFF
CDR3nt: TGTGCCAGCAGCTTCAAAGAGGCGAGGGGGGGCACTGAAGCTTTCTTT

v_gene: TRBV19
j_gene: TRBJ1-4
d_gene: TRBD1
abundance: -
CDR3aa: CASSAGGAGEKLFF
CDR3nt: TGTGCCAGTAGCGCAGGGGGCGCGGGTGAAAAACTGTTTTTT

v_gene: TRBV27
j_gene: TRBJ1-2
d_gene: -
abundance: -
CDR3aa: CARETGDYGYTF
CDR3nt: TGTGCCCGGGAGACAGGAGACTATGGCTACACCTTC

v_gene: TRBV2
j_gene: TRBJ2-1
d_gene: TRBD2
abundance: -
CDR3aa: CASSSGRAREQFF
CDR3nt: TGTGCCAGCTCTTCCGGGAGGGCCAGGGAGCAGTTCTTC

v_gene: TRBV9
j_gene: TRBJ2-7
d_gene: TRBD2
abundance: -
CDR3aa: CASSVLRGRAPDEQYF
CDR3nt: TGTGCCAGCAGCGTCTTAAGAGGGAGGGCCCCTGACGAGCAGTACTTC

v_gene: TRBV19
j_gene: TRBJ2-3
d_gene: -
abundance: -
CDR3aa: CASNWQASADTQYF
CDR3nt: TGTGCCAGTAATTGGCAGGCCAGCGCAGATACGCAGTATTTT

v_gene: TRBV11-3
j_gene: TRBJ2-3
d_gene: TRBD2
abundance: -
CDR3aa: CASSLAGRGGPGTQYF
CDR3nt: TGTGCCAGCAGCTTAGCTGGTCGGGGAGGGCCGGGTACGCAGTATTTT

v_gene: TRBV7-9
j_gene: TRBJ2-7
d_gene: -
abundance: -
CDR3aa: CASSLGHLNSYEQYF
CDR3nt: TGTGCCAGCAGCTTAGGACACCTGAACTCCTACGAGCAGTACTTC